Listed below are T cell receptor beta chains from one sample, sequenced in a study of T-cell reconstitution after alpha-beta-depleted transplantation in children. TCRdb passed the PCR reads through MiXCR, listing each CDR3 protein once. The data contain hundreds of thousands of distinct CDR3 sequences, 6.5% to 9% of them singletons. The source material was peripheral blood, sampled 360 days after TCRalphabeta/CD19-depleted stem cell transplant. The receptors originated from a female patient aged 2-15 years who had a stem cell transplant for Fanconi anemia, so the T cells may come from the graft donor. CDR3s include the opening cysteine and the closing phenylalanine or tryptophan. Each record gives: V gene, CDR3 length, clone size, D gene, J gene, CDR3 DNA, CDR3 protein. A D gene is named only where the DNA matches it firmly. Size tells how often a clone was seen (once, few, many) or the class of an expanded clone, and some rows leave it out.

>TRBV10-3|14|-|-|TRBJ1-2
TGTGCCATCACGGCCGGCCGCTCTAACTATGGCTACACCTTC
CAITAGRSNYGYTF
>TRBV18|16|-|-|TRBJ1-4
TGTGCCAGCTCACCACGGGACGCAGTATCGGGGGAAGAACTGTTTTTT
CASSPRDAVSGEELFF
>TRBV2|14|many|-|TRBJ1-6
TGTGCCACGCGAGGGGGGGATTATAATTCACCCCTCCACTTT
CATRGGDYNSPLHF
>TRBV6-4|14|many|-|TRBJ2-7
TGTGCCAGCAGTGCCGGGACGGCCTCCTACGAGCAGTACTTC
CASSAGTASYEQYF
>TRBV28|14|many|TRBD1|TRBJ2-7
TGTGCCAGCACCTGGGACAGGGGGCCCGACGAGCAGTACTTC
CASTWDRGPDEQYF
>TRBV15|13|many|-|TRBJ1-2
TGTGCCACCAGCAGAGATCTTACTTATGGCTACACCTTC
CATSRDLTYGYTF
>TRBV5-5|15|-|-|TRBJ2-3
TGTGCCAGCAGCTCTCCTGAGGGTGCCGCAGATACGCAGTATTTT
CASSSPEGAADTQYF
>TRBV6-2/TRBV6-3|16|few|-|TRBJ2-5
TGTGCCAGCAGTTACCTAGGACTGGCCAACCAAGAGACCCAGTACTTC
CASSYLGLANQETQYF
>TRBV28|13|many|-|TRBJ2-7
TGTGCCAGCAGTTTACTACAAACCTACGAGCAGTACTTC
CASSLLQTYEQYF
>TRBV20-1|14|many|-|TRBJ2-2
TGCAGTGCTAGTAATATGAGAAACACCGGGGAGCTGTTTTTT
CSASNMRNTGELFF
>TRBV11-1|15|many|TRBD1|TRBJ1-5
TGTGCCAGCAGCTTAGACGGACAGGGCAATCAGCCCCAGCATTTT
CASSLDGQGNQPQHF
>TRBV29-1|13|many|-|TRBJ1-1
TGCAGCGTTTGTTTTGGGTTTAGGGCTGAAGCTTTCTTT
CSVCFGFRAEAFF
>TRBV20-1|14|-|-|TRBJ1-5
TGCAGTGCTAGAGATCGGACCCCTTATCAGCCCCAGCATTTT
CSARDRTPYQPQHF
>TRBV4-2|17|many|TRBD2|TRBJ2-5
TGTGCCAGCAGCCAAGATTGGGGGGGAGGGCCAGAAGAGACCCAGTACTTC
CASSQDWGGGPEETQYF
>TRBV7-3|15|many|TRBD2|TRBJ2-1
TGTGCCAGCAGCTTAACAGGGAGGGGCTGGAATGAGCAGTTCTTC
CASSLTGRGWNEQFF